This T cell receptor (beta chain) originates from a study of T cells in Graves' hyperthyroidism and ophthalmopathy. CDR3 size: 12 residues. The V gene lost 6 bases and the J gene lost 9 bases, with 12 bases spanning the gap. Diagnostic assessment was based on clinical symptoms, serum thyroxine and TRAb, thyroid ultrasound and orbital computed tomography. An approximately 9.8 ml volume of fresh peripheral blood provided the PBMCs. The source material, RNA transcripts, was used to amplify TCR beta CDR3 regions. The HTBI set primed first-round TCR CDR3 RT-PCR. In TCRdb, the multiplex PCR reads were re-called with MiXCR into one record per CDR3 protein. The sample lists roughly 650,000 distinct CDR3 sequences; 16% were seen once.

Sequencing input: blood. This rearrangement joins TRBV12-3 or TRBV12-4 to TRBJ2-1, with a possible D match to TRBD2 (6 bases). The receptor was isolated from a woman aged 35 to 49 with Graves' ophthalmopathy. The CDR3 loop is CASSRLVFEQFF. CDR3 in DNA: TGTGCCAGCAGCCGACTAGTATTTGAGCAGTTCTTC.